The 3 T cell receptor beta chains presented below share a single source sample, sequenced in a study of cytomegalovirus exposure and HLA in healthy donors. PCR was performed using 60 Vbeta and 13 Jbeta primers. The method was immunoSEQ multiplex PCR; TCRdb's version includes in-frame clones alone and lacks a portion of them. The table records about 91,000 clones, 64% of them present only once. The specimen was PBMCs. Receptors were obtained from a human donor in good health.

V and J are TRBV11-2 and TRBJ2-7; the match to TRBD1 covers 9 bases. Trimming took 5 bases from V and 6 from J; bases not matched to a gene: 11. Germline CDR1 is SGHAT and CDR2 is FQNNGV. The CDR3 runs to 15 residues. For the CDR3, the DNA is TGTGCCAGCAGCCAATACGGGACAGGGCAGGGCGAGCAGTACTTC. Encoded protein: CASSQYGTGQGEQYF. The full variable domain, completed using reference TRBV11-2 and TRBJ2-7, is EAGVAQSPRYKIIEKRQSVAFWCNPISGHATLYWYQQILGQGPKLLIQFQNNGVVDDSQLPKDRFSAERLKGVDSTLKIQPAKLEDSAVYLCASSQYGTGQGEQYFGPGTRLTVT.

The chain uses TRBV7-2 and TRBJ1-3; D ambiguous. V lost 5 bases to trimming and J lost 0 bases, with 11 bases between them. The CDR3 has 15 amino acids. Germline-derived CDR1 and CDR2 are SGHTA and FQGNSA. CDR3 protein: CASSQTHVSGNTIYF. The CDR3 DNA reads as TGTGCCAGCAGCCAGACACACGTCTCTGGAAACACCATATATTTT.

Notes on this clone: At one boundary the junction diverges from the germline segment, which might be a read error. This rearrangement joins TRBV5-1 to TRBJ1-4; D gene ambiguous. Germline assignment: CDR1 SGHRS and CDR2 YFSETQ. The CDR3 is 14 residues long. In DNA, the CDR3 is TGCGCCAGCAGCTTTTATACAACGAATGAAAAACTGTTTTTT. Translated, it gives CASSFYTTNEKLFF.